Below, 20 T cell receptor beta chains from the same sample are listed, as sequenced in a study of blood T cell repertoires in COVID-19 (dated by TCRdb to about 2020). The library was produced with the immunoSEQ multiplex PCR assay. TCRdb took this table from immuneACCESS and kept in-frame rearrangements with V and J called. Such tables lack part of the clones; where checked against another copy, unresolved V genes explain under half of the gap, and the rest is unexplained. The sample table holds approximately 290,000 clones, of which approximately 84% were seen once. Approximately 14% of the sample belongs to the ten largest clones. Sequencing was performed on peripheral blood. These receptors were collected from a person aged 65 to 85 with COVID-19, enrolled during active disease.

This clone has only one observation. The chain has TRBV7-3 and TRBJ2-1; perhaps TRBD2 as D (6 bases). Germline V CDR1 and CDR2: SGHTA, FQGTGA. CDR3 length: 14 residues. V lost 5 bases and J lost 9, with 17 bases in between. The chain's CDR3 is CASSEVGVGSEQFF. CDR3 sequence (DNA): TGTGCCAGCAGCGAGGTCGGGGTCGGGAGTGAGCAGTTCTTC.

The V and J genes are TRBV19 and TRBJ1-3; 7 bases map to TRBD1. Trimming took 4 bases from V and 5 from J; bases not matched to a gene: 8. Germline V gene data show CDR1 as LNHDA and CDR2 as SQIVND (reference sequence). The CDR3 contains 15 residues. CDR3 protein: CASSTPAGGRNTIYF. The CDR3 coding sequence is TGTGCCAGTAGTACCCCCGCAGGGGGACGAAACACCATATATTTT.

CDR3 coding DNA: TGTGCCAGCAGTACAGCCGGGACACGGTGGTTGGAACTGTTTTTT. It specifies CASSTAGTRWLELFF. The gene calls are TRBV2 and TRBJ1-4; perhaps TRBD1 as D (6 bases). V was shortened by 5 bases and J by 12 bases, with 22 bases between the two germline ends. Germline lookup yields CDR1 SNHLY and CDR2 FYNNEI. The CDR3 consists of 15 residues.

The chain uses TRBV7-8 and TRBJ2-1, with 9 bases fitting TRBD1. V shed 5 bases and J 3 bases; nucleotides not matched to a gene: 5. The CDR3 runs 15 residues. Germline V lookup: CDR1 SGHVS, CDR2 FQNEAQ. Here the CDR3 reads CASSEGQGIYNEQFF. In DNA form, the CDR3 reads TGTGCCAGCAGCGAGGGACAGGGAATCTACAATGAGCAGTTCTTC.

This sequence joins TRBV2 and TRBJ2-7; 7 bases line up with TRBD1. This CDR3 comprises 13 residues. V trimming: 9 bases; J trimming: 4 bases; junction bases outside the gene matches: 9. Germline V gives CDR1 SNHLY, CDR2 FYNNEI. CDR3 residues: CARSGDRAYEQYF. In DNA form, the CDR3 reads TGTGCCAGGTCCGGCGACAGGGCGTACGAGCAGTACTTC.

This sequence joins TRBV6-5 and TRBJ2-1; 7 bases match TRBD1. Germline V CDR1 and CDR2: MNHEY, SVGAGI. This CDR3 has 13 amino acids. Trimming took 8 bases from V and 9 from J; bases not matched to a gene: 10. The chain's CDR3 is CASGLGQRGEQFF. CDR3 nucleotides: TGTGCCAGCGGACTGGGACAGCGTGGTGAGCAGTTCTTC.

The chain uses TRBV5-6 and TRBJ2-7; perhaps TRBD2 as D (6 bases). V was cut by 3 bases and J by 2 bases, with 12 bases left in between. This CDR3 region has 14 residues. CDR1 is SGHDT, CDR2 YYEEEE, per germline. CDR3 in amino acids: CASSSRDSAYEQYF. Written as DNA, the CDR3 is TGTGCCAGCAGCTCCCGGGACTCAGCCTACGAGCAGTACTTC.

This chain connects TRBV19 to TRBJ2-3, with D possibly TRBD2 on 5 matching bases. V was cut by 6 bases and J by 5 bases, with 15 bases left in between. The CDR3 has 14 amino acids. Germline V gene sequence: CDR1 LNHDA, CDR2 SQIVND (reference sequence). CDR3 residues: CASRVDGNEDTQYF. In DNA form, the CDR3 reads TGTGCCAGTAGGGTGGACGGGAATGAAGATACGCAGTATTTT.

The sample holds a few counts of this clone. V and J are TRBV7-9 and TRBJ2-7; D is perhaps TRBD2 (6 bases). CDR3 length equals 12 residues. V lost 7 bases to trimming and J lost 7 bases, with 14 bases between them. Germline lookup yields CDR1 SEHNR and CDR2 FQNEAQ (reference sequence). CDR3: CASTIGRKEQYF. The DNA of the CDR3 is TGTGCCAGCACCATAGGGAGGAAAGAGCAGTACTTC.

The CDR3 sequence: CASSTWGLAGGPNTGELFF. The CDR3 bases are TGTGCCAGCAGCACCTGGGGACTAGCGGGGGGCCCGAACACCGGGGAGCTGTTTTTT. V and J are TRBV7-2 and TRBJ2-2; 15 nucleotides agree with TRBD2. The ends lost 5 bases at V and 0 bases at J; junction bases unmatched: 7. CDR3 length equals 19 residues. CDR1 and CDR2 from the germline V gene are SGHTA and FQGNSA.

The gene calls are TRBV18 and TRBJ2-5, with 7 bases fitting TRBD1. This CDR3 comprises 14 residues. V shed 2 bases, J shed 1 base, and the junction held 1 base outside the gene matches. Germline assignment: CDR1 KGHSH and CDR2 LQKENI. CDR3 in DNA: TGTGCCAGCTCACCAAACAGGGGCCAAGAGACCCAGTACTTC. The encoded protein is CASSPNRGQETQYF. The full variable domain, with the rest looked up from reference TRBV18 and TRBJ2-5, is NAGVMQNPRHLVRRRGQEARLRCSPMKGHSHVYWYRQLPEEGLKFMVYLQKENIIDESGMPKERFSAEFPKEGPSILRIQQVVRGDSAAYFCASSPNRGQETQYFGPGTRLLVL.

The V call is TRBV15, the J call TRBJ1-2; D is unclear. Germline V gives CDR1 LNHNV, CDR2 YYDKDF (reference sequence). Trimming shortened V by 4 bases and J by 4 bases, and 13 bases separated the two germline ends. The CDR3 has 14 residues. The CDR3 nucleotides read TGTGCCACCAGCACCGATAGAACTCTCTATGGCTACACCTTC. As protein: CATSTDRTLYGYTF.

The rearrangement uses TRBV2 and TRBJ1-5; unclear D gene. Germline CDR1 SNHLY, CDR2 FYNNEI. V lost 5 bases and J 11 bases, leaving 13 bases between the germline ends. CDR3 length: 12 amino acids. The CDR3 is CASSPYSEAQHF. CDR3 sequence (DNA): TGTGCCAGCAGTCCCTATTCTGAAGCCCAGCATTTT.

V gene TRBV6-2 or TRBV6-3 combines with J gene TRBJ1-1; TRBD1 agrees at 7 bases. Germline loops: CDR1 MNHEY, CDR2 SVGEGT. The trim removed 2 bases at V and 5 bases at J, leaving 5 bases unmatched. The CDR3 length is 14 residues. CDR3 nucleotides: TGTGCCAGCAGTTACGCGACAGGGCCTACTGAAGCTTTCTTT. Its translation: CASSYATGPTEAFF.

The chain couples TRBV29-1 to TRBJ2-1; 9 bases are shared with TRBD2. CDR1 and CDR2 from the germline V gene are SQVTM and ANQGSEA. The ends lost 8 bases at V and 9 bases at J; junction bases unmatched: 14. This CDR3 is built from 14 residues. The CDR3 nucleotides read TGCAGCCTAGGGATGGCGGGAGGGCCGCGTGAGCAGTTCTTC. This encodes CSLGMAGGPREQFF.

The chain couples TRBV5-1 to TRBJ2-2; TRBD2 agrees at 11 bases. Trimming cost V 6 bases and J 4 bases; bases outside gene matches: 8. Germline V gives CDR1 SGHRS, CDR2 YFSETQ. The CDR3 has 16 amino acids. The CDR3: CASTVKTSGGTGELFF. The CDR3 DNA follows: TGCGCCAGCACCGTCAAAACTAGCGGGGGCACCGGGGAGCTGTTTTTT. Drawing the rest from reference TRBV5-1 and TRBJ2-2, the complete variable domain is KAGVTQTPRYLIKTRGQQVTLSCSPISGHRSVSWYQQTPGQGLQFLFEYFSETQRNKGNFPGRFSGRQFSNSRSEMNVSTLELGDSALYLCASTVKTSGGTGELFFGEGSRLTVL.

The V call is TRBV5-1, the J call TRBJ1-5, with D possibly TRBD1 on 5 matching bases. Germline lookup yields CDR1 SGHRS and CDR2 YFSETQ. V dropped 0 bases and J dropped 5 bases, with 12 bases sitting between them. The CDR3 covers 15 residues. The CDR3 sequence is CASSLAPRGDQPQHF. CDR3 sequence (DNA): TGCGCCAGCAGCTTGGCGCCTAGGGGCGATCAGCCCCAGCATTTT.

CDR3 protein: CASSPAPTVSSGNTIYF. The CDR3 bases are TGTGCCAGCTCACCGGCCCCGACAGTTAGCTCTGGAAACACCATATATTTT. This chain connects TRBV18 to TRBJ1-3; D might be TRBD1 (5 bases). This CDR3 region has 17 residues. The ends were cut back, 3 bases at V and 0 bases at J, with 15 bases in the middle. Germline-derived CDR1 and CDR2 are KGHSH and LQKENI.

V usage is TRBV6-1 and J usage is TRBJ2-3, with 11 bases matching TRBD2. With 4 bases clipped from V and 4 bases from J, the junction kept 7 bases outside the gene matches. The CDR3 sequence is 16 residues long. Germline-derived CDR1 and CDR2 are MNHNS and SASEGT. The CDR3 here is CASSGPGLAAPDTQYF. CDR3 nucleotides: TGTGCCAGCAGTGGTCCGGGACTAGCGGCTCCAGATACGCAGTATTTT.

The table lists this clone with a few counts. This chain joins TRBV19 and TRBJ2-5; 9 bases map to TRBD1. Germline CDR1 LNHDA, CDR2 SQIVND (reference sequence). The CDR3 contains 14 residues. V was clipped by 9 bases and J by 0 bases; unmatched bases: 5. CDR3 nucleotide sequence: TGTGCCAGCACAGGGGGCCGGTACCAAGAGACCCAGTACTTC. Protein sequence: CASTGGRYQETQYF. The full variable domain, completed using reference TRBV19 and TRBJ2-5, is DGGITQSPKYLFRKEGQNVTLSCEQNLNHDAMYWYRQDPGQGLRLIYYSQIVNDFQKGDIAEGYSVSREKKESFPLTVTSAQKNPTAFYLCASTGGRYQETQYFGPGTRLLVL.